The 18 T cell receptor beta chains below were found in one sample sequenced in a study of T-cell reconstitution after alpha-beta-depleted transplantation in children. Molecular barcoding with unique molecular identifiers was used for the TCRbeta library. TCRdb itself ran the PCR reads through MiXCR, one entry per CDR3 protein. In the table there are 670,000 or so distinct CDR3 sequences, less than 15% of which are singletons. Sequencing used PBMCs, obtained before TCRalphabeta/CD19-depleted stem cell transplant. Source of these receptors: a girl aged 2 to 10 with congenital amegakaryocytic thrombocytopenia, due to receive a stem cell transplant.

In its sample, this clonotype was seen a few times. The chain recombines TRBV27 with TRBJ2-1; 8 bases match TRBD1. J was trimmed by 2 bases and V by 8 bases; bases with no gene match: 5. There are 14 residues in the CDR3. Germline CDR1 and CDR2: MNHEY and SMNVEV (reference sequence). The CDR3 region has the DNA TGTGCCAGCCGGAGACAGGGGACCTACAATGAGCAGTTCTTC. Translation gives CASRRQGTYNEQFF.

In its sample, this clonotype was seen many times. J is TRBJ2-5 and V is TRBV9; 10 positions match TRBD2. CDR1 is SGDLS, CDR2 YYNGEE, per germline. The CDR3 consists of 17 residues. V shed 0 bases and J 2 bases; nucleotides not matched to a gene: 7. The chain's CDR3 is CASSVAAAGGPQETQYF. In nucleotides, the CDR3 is TGTGCCAGCAGCGTAGCAGCAGCGGGAGGGCCGCAAGAGACCCAGTACTTC.

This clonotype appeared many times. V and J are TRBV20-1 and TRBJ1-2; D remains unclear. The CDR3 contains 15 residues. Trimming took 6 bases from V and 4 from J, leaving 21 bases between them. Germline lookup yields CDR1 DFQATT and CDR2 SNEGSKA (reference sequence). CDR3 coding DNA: TGCAGTGCCCCAAGGTCGGCTCCTGATATCTATGGCTACACCTTC. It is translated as CSAPRSAPDIYGYTF.

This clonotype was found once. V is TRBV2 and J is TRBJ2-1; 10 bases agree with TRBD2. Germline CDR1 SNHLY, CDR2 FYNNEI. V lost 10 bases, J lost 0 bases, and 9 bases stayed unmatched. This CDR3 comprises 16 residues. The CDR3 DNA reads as TGTGCCAACGAAGGGGGACTAGCGCTCTCCTACAATGAGCAGTTCTTC. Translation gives CANEGGLALSYNEQFF. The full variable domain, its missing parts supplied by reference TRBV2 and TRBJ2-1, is EPEVTQTPSHQVTQMGQEVILRCVPISNHLYFYWYRQILGQKVEFLVSFYNNEISEKSEIFDDQFSVERPDGSNFTLKIRSTKLEDSAMYFCANEGGLALSYNEQFFGPGTRLTVL.

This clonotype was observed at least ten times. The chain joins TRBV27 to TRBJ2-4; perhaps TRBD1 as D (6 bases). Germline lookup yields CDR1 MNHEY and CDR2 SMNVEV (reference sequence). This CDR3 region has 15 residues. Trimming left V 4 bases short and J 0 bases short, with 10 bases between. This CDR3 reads CASSSDRLAKNIQYF. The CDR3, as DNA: TGTGCCAGCAGTTCGGACAGATTAGCCAAAAACATTCAGTACTTC.

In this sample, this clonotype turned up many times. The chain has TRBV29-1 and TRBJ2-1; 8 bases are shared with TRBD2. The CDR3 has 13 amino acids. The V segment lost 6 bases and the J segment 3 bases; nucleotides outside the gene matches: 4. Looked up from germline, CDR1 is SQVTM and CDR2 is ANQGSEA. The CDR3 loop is CSVGTSNYNEQFF. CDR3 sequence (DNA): TGCAGCGTGGGGACTAGTAACTACAATGAGCAGTTCTTC.

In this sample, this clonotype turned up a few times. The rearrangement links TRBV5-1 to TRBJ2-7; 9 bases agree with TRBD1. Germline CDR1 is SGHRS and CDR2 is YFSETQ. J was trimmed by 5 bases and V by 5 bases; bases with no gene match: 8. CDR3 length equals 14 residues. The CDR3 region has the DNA TGCGCCAGCAGATCCGGGACAGGGAGGGACGAGCAGTACTTC. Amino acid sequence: CASRSGTGRDEQYF.

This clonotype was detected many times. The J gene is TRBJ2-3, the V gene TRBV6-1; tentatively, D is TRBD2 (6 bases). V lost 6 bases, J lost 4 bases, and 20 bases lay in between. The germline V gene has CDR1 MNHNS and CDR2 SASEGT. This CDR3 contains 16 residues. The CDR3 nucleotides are TGTGCCAGCAGGTTGGGCGGGACGCTCATCGCAGATACGCAGTATTTT. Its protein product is CASRLGGTLIADTQYF.

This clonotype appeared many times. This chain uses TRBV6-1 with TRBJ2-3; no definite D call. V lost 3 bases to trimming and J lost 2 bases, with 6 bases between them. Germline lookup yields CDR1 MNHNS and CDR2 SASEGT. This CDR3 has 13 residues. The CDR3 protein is CASSDYSTDTQYF. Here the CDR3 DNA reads TGTGCCAGCAGTGACTATTCCACAGATACGCAGTATTTT.

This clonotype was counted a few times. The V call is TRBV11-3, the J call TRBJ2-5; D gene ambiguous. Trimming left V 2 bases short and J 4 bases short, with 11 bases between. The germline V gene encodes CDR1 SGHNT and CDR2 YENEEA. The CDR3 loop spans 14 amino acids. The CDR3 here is CASSLRDGGETQYF. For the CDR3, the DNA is TGTGCCAGCAGCTTACGAGACGGCGGAGAGACCCAGTACTTC. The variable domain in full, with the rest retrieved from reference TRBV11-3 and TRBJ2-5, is EAGVVQSPRYKIIEKKQPVAFWCNPISGHNTLYWYLQNLGQGPELLIRYENEEAVDDSQLPKDRFSAERLKGVDSTLKIQPAELGDSAVYLCASSLRDGGETQYFGPGTRLLVL.

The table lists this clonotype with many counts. The CDR3 nucleotides are TGTGCCATCAGTGAGACTGGGACTGAAGCTTTCTTT. It encodes CAISETGTEAFF. The chain combines TRBV10-3 with TRBJ1-1; D call uncertain. V shed 2 bases and J shed 5 bases, with 6 bases lying between them. This CDR3 is 12 amino acids long. Per germline, CDR1 ENHRY and CDR2 SYGVKD.

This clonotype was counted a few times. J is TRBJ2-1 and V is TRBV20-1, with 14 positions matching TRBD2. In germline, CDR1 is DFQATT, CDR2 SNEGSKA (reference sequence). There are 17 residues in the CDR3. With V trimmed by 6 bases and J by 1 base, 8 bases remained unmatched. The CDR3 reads CSAGTSGRSSSYNEQFF. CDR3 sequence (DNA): TGCAGTGCCGGGACTAGCGGGAGAAGCTCTTCCTACAATGAGCAGTTCTTC.

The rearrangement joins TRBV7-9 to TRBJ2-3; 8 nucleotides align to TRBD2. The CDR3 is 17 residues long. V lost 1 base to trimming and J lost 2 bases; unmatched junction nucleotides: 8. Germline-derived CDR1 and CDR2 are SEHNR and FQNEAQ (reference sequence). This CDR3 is CASSLGRTSPSTDTQYF. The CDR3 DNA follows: TGTGCCAGCAGCTTAGGGCGGACTAGCCCCTCCACAGATACGCAGTATTTT. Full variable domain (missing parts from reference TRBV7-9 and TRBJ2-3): DTGVSQNPRHKITKRGQNVTFRCDPISEHNRLYWYRQTLGQGPEFLTYFQNEAQLEKSRLLSDRFSAERPKGSFSTLEIQRTEQGDSAMYLCASSLGRTSPSTDTQYFGPGTRLTVL.

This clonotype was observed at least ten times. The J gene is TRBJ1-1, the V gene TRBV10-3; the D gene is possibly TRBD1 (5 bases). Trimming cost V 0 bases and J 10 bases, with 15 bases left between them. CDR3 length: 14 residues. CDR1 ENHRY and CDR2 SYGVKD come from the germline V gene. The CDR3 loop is CAISESQGRARAFF. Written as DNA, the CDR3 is TGTGCCATCAGTGAGTCGCAGGGCAGGGCGAGAGCTTTCTTT.

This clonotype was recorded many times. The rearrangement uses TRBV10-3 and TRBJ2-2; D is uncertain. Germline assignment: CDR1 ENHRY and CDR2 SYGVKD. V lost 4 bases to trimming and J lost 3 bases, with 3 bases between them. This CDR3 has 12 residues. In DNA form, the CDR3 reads TGTGCCATCAGTGCGCACACCGGGGAGCTGTTTTTT. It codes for CAISAHTGELFF.

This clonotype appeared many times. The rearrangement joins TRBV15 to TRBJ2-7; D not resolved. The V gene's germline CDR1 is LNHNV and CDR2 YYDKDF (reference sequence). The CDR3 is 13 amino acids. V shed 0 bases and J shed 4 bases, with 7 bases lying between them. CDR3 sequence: CATSRDHYYEQYF. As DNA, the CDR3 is TGTGCCACCAGCAGAGACCATTATTACGAGCAGTACTTC.

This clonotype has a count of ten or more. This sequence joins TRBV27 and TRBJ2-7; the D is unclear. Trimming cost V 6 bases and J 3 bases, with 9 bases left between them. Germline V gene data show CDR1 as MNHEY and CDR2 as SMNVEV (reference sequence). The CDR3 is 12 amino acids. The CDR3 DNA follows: TGTGCCAGCAGGACCGGAGTCTACGAGCAGTACTTC. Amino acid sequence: CASRTGVYEQYF.

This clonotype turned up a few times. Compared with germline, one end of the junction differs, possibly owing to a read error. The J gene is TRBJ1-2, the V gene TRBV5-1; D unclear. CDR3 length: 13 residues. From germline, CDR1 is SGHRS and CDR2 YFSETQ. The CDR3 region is CASILGSSYGYTF. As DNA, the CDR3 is TGCGCCAGCATCTTGGGGAGCTCCTATGGCTACACCTTC.